This T cell receptor (beta chain) stems from a study of cytomegalovirus exposure and HLA in healthy donors. Across the whole study: The Caucasian-associated ancestry cluster held 65% to 90% of 398 genotyped donors.

J was trimmed by 9 bases and V by 6 bases; bases with no gene match: 14. CDR1 is MDHEN, CDR2 SYDVKM, per germline. The CDR3 totals 15 residues. As concerns this clone: Its specificity is not known.

Points from the study as a whole: Reportedly, TCR beta sequences accurately predicted HLA-A and HLA-B alleles in most subjects. The authors judged a highly shared variant cluster likely a sequencing artifact.

The PCR used 60 Vbeta and 13 Jbeta primers. As handled by the study authors: Unique TCR beta chains numbered approximately 76 million in a later analysis, with roughly 10 million shared. Data came from immunoSEQ multiplex PCR; TCRdb stores just in-frame clones and leaves some out. V and J calls and clone size are copied from that table; D and trimming were computed from the DNA. The table lists a few hundred thousand clones, about 80% of them singletons, with roughly 16% in the top ten. The chain uses TRBV28 and TRBJ2-7, with TRBD1 matching over 10 bases. The sequenced sample was PBMCs. This TCR was recovered from a man aged 35 to 55 in good health and CMV-seronegative. CDR3 DNA sequence: TGTGCCAGCAGGATCGGGACAGGGGCAATTTCTGGGCAGTACTTC. It is translated as CASRIGTGAISGQYF.